The T cell receptor (beta chain) described here comes from a study of T cells expressing NK-cell markers. As for the study in general: The sequencing cohort of eight donors included seven HCMV-seropositive individuals and one seronegative individual. Study-level findings and limits: As a fraction of CD8+ T cells, dominant NKG2C+ clonotypes reached about 1.0-7.0% in six donors. The study did not resolve the HCMV specificity of expanded NKG2C+ T cell clones.

A remark on this clonotype: No antigen is known for it.

CDR1 is DFQATT and CDR2 is SNEGSKA in the germline V gene (reference sequence). The CDR3 is 14 residues long. TCRdb re-called the 5' RACE reads; every CDR3 protein appears as one record, without DNA. This sample contains 120,000 to 150,000 distinct CDR3 sequences. The chain joins TRBV20-1 to TRBJ1-3; lacking DNA, the TRBD1 call made by TCRdb goes unchecked. The source is a man between 18 and 35 years old in good health. The sample comprised blood T cells: a sorted CD56 or NKG2C T cell subset, CD4+ or CD8+ T cells, or bulk PBMC T cells (not recorded which). The CDR3 is CSAQDINSGNTIYF.